This passage covers 4 T cell receptor beta chains from one sample sequenced in a study of cytomegalovirus exposure and HLA in healthy donors. In the PCR, 60 Vbeta and 13 Jbeta primers were used. TCRdb's copy holds only in-frame clones and misses some; the assay was immunoSEQ multiplex PCR. The sample includes 160,000 or so clones, roughly 81% of them seen just once. The sample consisted of PBMCs. Receptors originate from a woman aged 18-29 years in good health and CMV-seronegative.

The table lists this clone with a few counts. This chain's CDR3 is CASSLTGVNGYTF. The CDR3 DNA reads as TGTGCCAGCAGCTTGACAGGGGTGAATGGCTACACCTTC. V and J are TRBV7-2 and TRBJ1-2; 8 bases are a match to TRBD1. Germline V CDR1 and CDR2: SGHTA, FQGNSA. The CDR3 runs 13 residues. J gave up 6 bases and V 3 bases, and 3 bases lay outside the gene matches.

V is TRBV1 and J is TRBJ2-7; the table's D call, TRBD2, has no DNA check behind it. TRBV1 constitutes a pseudogene. This CDR3 has 18 amino acids. CDR3 DNA sequence: TGCACCAGCAGCCCAGAACTAGCGGGGAACCGACCCGCCCACGAGCAGTACTTC. This gives the protein CTSSPELAGNRPAHEQYF.

The chain combines TRBV9 with TRBJ2-5; TRBD1 agrees at 8 bases. The end of the DNA aligns better with TRBJ2-7, so the J call may be wrong. CDR1 is SGDLS and CDR2 is YYNGEE in the germline V gene. The CDR3 covers 14 residues. CDR3 in amino acids: CASSPRTGRFEQYF. The CDR3 DNA reads as TGTGCCAGCAGCCCCCGGACAGGGAGGTTCGAGCAGTACTTC.

V is TRBV28 and J is TRBJ1-1, with a weak D call TRBD1 (6 bases). Germline V gene sequence: CDR1 MDHEN, CDR2 SYDVKM. V was pared by 4 bases and J by 1 base, with 16 bases between. The CDR3 has 16 amino acids. The CDR3 sequence is CASSWGLRGGNTEAFF. The CDR3 DNA reads as TGTGCCAGCAGTTGGGGTCTGAGGGGGGGGAACACTGAAGCTTTCTTT. The full variable domain, with the rest looked up from reference TRBV28 and TRBJ1-1, is DVKVTQSSRYLVKRTGEKVFLECVQDMDHENMFWYRQDPGLGLRLIYFSYDVKMKEKGDIPEGYSVSREKKERFSLILESASTNQTSMYLCASSWGLRGGNTEAFFGQGTRLTVV.